This is a list of T cell receptor beta chains from one sample in a study of blood T cell repertoires in COVID-19. Sequencing used immunoSEQ multiplex PCR; TCRdb keeps in-frame clones, though not all of them. The data show 200,000 or so clones, with 79% seen just once and roughly a sixth held by the top ten. Sequences were obtained from peripheral blood. These receptors originate from a man aged 55 to 69 with active or convalescent COVID-19. CDR3s include the opening cysteine and the closing phenylalanine or tryptophan. A D gene is named only where the DNA matches it firmly. Clone size, where shown, is once, few, many, or a class for clones that have expanded.

d_call cdr3_length clone_size j_call v_call cdr3_aa cdr3_nt
TRBD2 16 NA TRBJ2-3 TRBV9 CASSVLAGGRADTQYF TGTGCCAGCAGCGTACTAGCGGGAGGTCGGGCAGATACGCAGTATTTT
NA 12 NA TRBJ1-5 TRBV2 CASSDFSQPQHF TGTGCCAGCAGTGATTTTAGTCAGCCCCAGCATTTT
NA 12 NA TRBJ2-3 TRBV29-1 CSVVQNTDTQYF TGCAGCGTTGTGCAGAACACAGATACGCAGTATTTT
TRBD1 14 NA TRBJ2-7 TRBV11-3 CASSLGQGSGEQYF TGTGCCAGCAGCCTTGGACAGGGATCGGGTGAGCAGTACTTC
TRBD2 16 few TRBJ2-6 TRBV7-3 CASSLAGGSGANVLTF TGTGCCAGCAGCTTAGCGGGGGGCTCTGGGGCCAACGTCCTGACTTTC
TRBD1 18 NA TRBJ2-3 TRBV7-9 CASSLVGADRGMTDTQYF TGTGCCAGCAGCTTAGTAGGGGCCGACAGGGGGATGACAGATACGCAGTATTTT
TRBD1 15 NA TRBJ2-5 TRBV7-3 CASSPGQLSWETQYF TGTGCCAGCAGCCCGGGACAGCTTTCTTGGGAGACCCAGTACTTC
TRBD2 20 few TRBJ2-7 TRBV6-6 CASSRRLSGGLQGAPYEQYF TGTGCCAGCAGCCGTCGACTATCGGGAGGCCTGCAAGGAGCGCCCTACGAGCAGTACTTC
NA 15 few TRBJ1-1 TRBV27 CASSSHQGMNTEAFF TGTGCCAGCAGTTCCCATCAGGGGATGAACACTGAAGCTTTCTTT
TRBD1 13 NA TRBJ2-7 TRBV29-1 CSVVLQGEYEQYF TGCAGCGTTGTGCTACAGGGGGAGTACGAGCAGTACTTC
NA 14 few TRBJ2-7 TRBV30 CAWNTAVQISEQYF TGTGCCTGGAACACCGCGGTGCAGATCTCCGAGCAGTACTTC
NA 13 few TRBJ2-2 TRBV7-3 CASSLRLTGELFF TGTGCCAGCAGCTTAAGGCTCACCGGGGAGCTGTTTTTT
NA 12 NA TRBJ2-1 TRBV3-1/TRBV3-2 CASSPTRDEQFF TGTGCCAGCAGTCCAACTAGGGATGAGCAGTTCTTC
NA 11 NA TRBJ2-7 TRBV12-3/TRBV12-4 CASSLFSEQYF TGTGCCAGCAGTTTATTCAGCGAGCAGTACTTC
TRBD1 15 NA TRBJ2-7 TRBV18 CASSLGTGGPYEQYF TGTGCCAGCTCACTAGGGACAGGGGGTCCCTACGAGCAGTACTTC
TRBD1 15 NA TRBJ2-2 TRBV6-5 CASKTGTANTGELFF TGTGCCAGCAAAACCGGGACAGCGAACACCGGGGAGCTGTTTTTT
TRBD2 14 NA TRBJ2-1 TRBV5-1 CASSRLAGDNEQFF TGCGCCAGCAGCCGACTAGCGGGAGACAATGAGCAGTTCTTC
TRBD2 16 NA TRBJ2-3 TRBV25-1 CASSGGTSGSTDTQYF TGTGCCAGCAGTGGCGGGACTAGCGGGAGCACAGATACGCAGTATTTT
NA 12 NA TRBJ1-4 TRBV27 CASSLAGEKLFF TGTGCCAGCAGTTTAGCAGGCGAAAAACTGTTTTTT
TRBD2 16 NA TRBJ2-1 TRBV4-2 CASSQRLAGANNEQFF TGTGCCAGCAGCCAAAGACTAGCGGGAGCCAACAATGAGCAGTTCTTC
TRBD1 13 NA TRBJ1-5 TRBV7-9 CASSTGGDQPQHF TGTGCCAGCTCCACAGGGGGAGATCAGCCCCAGCATTTT
NA 14 NA TRBJ2-7 TRBV10-3 CAISEAGLNYEQYF TGTGCCATCAGTGAGGCAGGGTTAAACTACGAGCAGTACTTC
NA 12 NA TRBJ2-7 TRBV13 CASSSRGGEQYF TGTGCCAGCAGCTCTAGGGGGGGCGAGCAGTACTTC
TRBD2 17 NA TRBJ2-3 TRBV7-8 CASSRRLAGGGGREQYF TGTGCCAGCAGCCGGAGACTAGCCGGGGGGGGCGGACGTGAGCAGTATTTT
NA 14 NA TRBJ1-3 TRBV15 CATSRGSGGNTIYF TGTGCCACCAGCAGAGGTTCAGGGGGAAACACCATATATTTT
TRBD2 13 NA TRBJ2-7 TRBV25-1 CASSAGGSYEQYF TGTGCCAGCAGTGCGGGGGGCTCCTACGAGCAGTACTTC
TRBD1 17 NA TRBJ1-1 TRBV18 CASSPSIGRTGETEAFF TGTGCCAGCTCACCATCAATCGGGAGGACAGGGGAAACTGAAGCTTTCTTT